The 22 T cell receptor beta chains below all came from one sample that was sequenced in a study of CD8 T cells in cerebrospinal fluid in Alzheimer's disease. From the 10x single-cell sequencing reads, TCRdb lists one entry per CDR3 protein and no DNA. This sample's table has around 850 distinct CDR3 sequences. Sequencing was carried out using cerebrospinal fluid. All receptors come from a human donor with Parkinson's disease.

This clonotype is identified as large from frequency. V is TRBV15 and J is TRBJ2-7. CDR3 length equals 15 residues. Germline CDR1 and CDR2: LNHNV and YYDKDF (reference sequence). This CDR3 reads CATSRDDVGTYEQYF.

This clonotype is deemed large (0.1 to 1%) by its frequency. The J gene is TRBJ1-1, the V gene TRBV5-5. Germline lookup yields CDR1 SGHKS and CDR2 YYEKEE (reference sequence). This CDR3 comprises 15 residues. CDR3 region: CASSLAIGPSTEAFF.

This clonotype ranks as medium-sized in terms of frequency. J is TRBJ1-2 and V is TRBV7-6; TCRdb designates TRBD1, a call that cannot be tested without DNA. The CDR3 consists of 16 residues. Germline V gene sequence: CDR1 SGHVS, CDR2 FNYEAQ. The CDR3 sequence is CASSPNQGAIAYGYTF.

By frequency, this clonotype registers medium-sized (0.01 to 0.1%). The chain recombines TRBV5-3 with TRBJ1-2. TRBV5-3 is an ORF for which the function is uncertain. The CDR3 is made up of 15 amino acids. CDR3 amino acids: CARSRRRFGEGGYTF.

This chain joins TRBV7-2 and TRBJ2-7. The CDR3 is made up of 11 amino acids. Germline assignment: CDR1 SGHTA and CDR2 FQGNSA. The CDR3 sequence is CASSHRLEQYF.

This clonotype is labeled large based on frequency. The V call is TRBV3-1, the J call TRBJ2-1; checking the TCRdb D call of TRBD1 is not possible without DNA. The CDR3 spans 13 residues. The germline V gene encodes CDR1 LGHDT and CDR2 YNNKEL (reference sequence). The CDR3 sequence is CASSQTSPGEQFF.

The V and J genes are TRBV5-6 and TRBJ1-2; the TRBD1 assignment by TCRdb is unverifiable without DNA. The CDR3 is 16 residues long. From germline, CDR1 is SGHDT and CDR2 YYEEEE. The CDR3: CASSFADRGRLYGYTF.

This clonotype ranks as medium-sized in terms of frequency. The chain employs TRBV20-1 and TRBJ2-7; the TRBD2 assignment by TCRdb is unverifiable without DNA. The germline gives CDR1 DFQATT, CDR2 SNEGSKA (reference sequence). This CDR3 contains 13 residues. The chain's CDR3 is CSTPGLLSYEQYF.

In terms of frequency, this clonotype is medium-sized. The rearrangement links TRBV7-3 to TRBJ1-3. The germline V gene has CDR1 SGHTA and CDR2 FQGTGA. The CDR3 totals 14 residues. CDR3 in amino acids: CASSLQGSGNTIYF. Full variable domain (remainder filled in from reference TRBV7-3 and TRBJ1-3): GAGVSQTPSNKVTEKGKYVELRCDPISGHTALYWYRQSLGQGPEFLIYFQGTGAADDSGLPNDRFFAVRPEGSVSTLKIQRTERGDSAVYLCASSLQGSGNTIYFGEGSWLTVV.

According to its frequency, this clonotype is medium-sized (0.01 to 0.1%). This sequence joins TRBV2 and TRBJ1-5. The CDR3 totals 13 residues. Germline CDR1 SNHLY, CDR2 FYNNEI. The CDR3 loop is CASSAESNQPQHF.

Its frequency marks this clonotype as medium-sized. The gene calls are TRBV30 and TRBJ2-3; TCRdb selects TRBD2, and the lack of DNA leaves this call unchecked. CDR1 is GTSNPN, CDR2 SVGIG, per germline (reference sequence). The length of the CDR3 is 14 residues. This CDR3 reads CAWSPSGVTDTQYF.

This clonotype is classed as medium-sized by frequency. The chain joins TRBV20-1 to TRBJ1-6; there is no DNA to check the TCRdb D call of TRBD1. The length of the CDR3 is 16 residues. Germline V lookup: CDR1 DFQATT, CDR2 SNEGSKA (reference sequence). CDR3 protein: CSARDSPPTERSPLHF.

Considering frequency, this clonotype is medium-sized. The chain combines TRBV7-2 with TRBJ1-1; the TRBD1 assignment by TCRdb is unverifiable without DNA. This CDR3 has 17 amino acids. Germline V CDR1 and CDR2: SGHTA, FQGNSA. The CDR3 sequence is CASSFRPPGQGGTEAFF.

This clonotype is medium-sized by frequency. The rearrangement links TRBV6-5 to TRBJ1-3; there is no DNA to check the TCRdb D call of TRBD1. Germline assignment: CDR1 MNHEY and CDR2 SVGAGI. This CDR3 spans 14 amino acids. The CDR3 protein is CASSYTGSRNTIYF.

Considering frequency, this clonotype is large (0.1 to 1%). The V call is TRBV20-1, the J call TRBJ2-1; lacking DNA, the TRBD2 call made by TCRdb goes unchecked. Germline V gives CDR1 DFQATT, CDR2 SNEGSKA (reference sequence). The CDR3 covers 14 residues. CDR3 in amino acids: CRGLRRGVYNEQFF.

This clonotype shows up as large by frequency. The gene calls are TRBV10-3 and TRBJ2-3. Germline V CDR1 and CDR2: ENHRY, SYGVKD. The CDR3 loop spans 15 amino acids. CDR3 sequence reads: CAISDGPRGTDTQYF.

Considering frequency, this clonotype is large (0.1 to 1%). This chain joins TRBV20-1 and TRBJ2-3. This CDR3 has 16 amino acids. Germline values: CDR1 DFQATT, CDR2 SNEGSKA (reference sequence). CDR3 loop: CSATQIGLWGTDTQYF.

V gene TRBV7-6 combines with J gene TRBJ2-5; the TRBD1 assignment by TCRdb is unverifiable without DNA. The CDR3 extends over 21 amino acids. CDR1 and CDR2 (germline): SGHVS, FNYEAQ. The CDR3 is CASSPKTGLQGYTFGSGTQYF.

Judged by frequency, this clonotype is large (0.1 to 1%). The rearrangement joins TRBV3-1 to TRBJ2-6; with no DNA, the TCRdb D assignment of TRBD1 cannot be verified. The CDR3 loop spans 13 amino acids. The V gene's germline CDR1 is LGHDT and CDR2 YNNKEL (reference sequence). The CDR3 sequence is CASRWGPSDVLTF.

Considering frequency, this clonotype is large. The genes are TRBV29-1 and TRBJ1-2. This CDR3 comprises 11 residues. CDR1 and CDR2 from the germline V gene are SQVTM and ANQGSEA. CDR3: CSVEPTGGYTF.

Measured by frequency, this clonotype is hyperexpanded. The chain's CDR3 is CASKEANYGYTF. The rearrangement uses TRBV6-5 and TRBJ1-2. In germline, CDR1 is MNHEY, CDR2 SVGAGI. The CDR3 has 12 amino acids.

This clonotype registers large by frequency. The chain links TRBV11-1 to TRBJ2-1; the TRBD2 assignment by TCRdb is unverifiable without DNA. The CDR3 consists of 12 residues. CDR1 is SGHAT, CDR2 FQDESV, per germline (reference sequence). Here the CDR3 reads CASSYERPEQFF.